The 12 T cell receptor beta chains listed next were all sequenced from one sample in a study of blood T cell repertoires in COVID-19. Using immunoSEQ multiplex PCR, the repertoire was profiled, and TCRdb retains in-frame clones only, with some absent. The sample contains fewer than 200,000 clones, approximately 80% of which appear only once. Sequences were obtained from peripheral blood. These receptors came from a woman aged 45-65 years with active or convalescent COVID-19.

The rearrangement links TRBV4-2 to TRBJ2-2, with 10 bases identical to TRBD2. Germline lookup yields CDR1 LGHNA and CDR2 YNFKEQ. This CDR3 has 16 residues. The J segment lost 2 bases and the V segment lost 5 bases, leaving 5 bases of the junction unmatched. The CDR3 nucleotides are TGTGCCAGCAGCTCAGGACTAGCGGTAAACACCGGGGAGCTGTTTTTT. Amino acid sequence: CASSSGLAVNTGELFF.

J is TRBJ1-6 and V is TRBV6-6, with 7 bases identical to TRBD1. The V gene end was trimmed by 2 bases and the J gene end by 10 bases; junction bases not matched to a gene: 8. CDR1 and CDR2 from the germline V gene are MNHNY and SVGAGI (reference sequence). The CDR3 covers 15 residues. CDR3 DNA: TGTGCCAGCAGTTACCTGGGACAGAAGGTCTCACCCCTCCACTTT. Its translation: CASSYLGQKVSPLHF.

The CDR3 region has the DNA TGTGCCAGCACCGTGTGGGGGCTGAGGCACAATGAGCAGTTCTTC. Translation gives CASTVWGLRHNEQFF. This sequence joins TRBV7-2 and TRBJ2-1; perhaps TRBD1 as D (6 bases). From germline, CDR1 is SGHTA and CDR2 FQGNSA. The CDR3 contains 15 residues. V was trimmed by 7 bases and J by 5 bases, leaving 18 bases between them.

This clone was observed once. This chain joins TRBV6-1 and TRBJ1-1, with 9 bases matching TRBD1. Germline V gene lookup returns CDR1 MNHNS and CDR2 SASEGT. The CDR3 runs 15 residues. Losses at the gene ends were 3 bases for V and 5 bases for J; bases not matched to a gene: 7. The CDR3 sequence is CASSEQQGARTEAFF. CDR3 sequence (DNA): TGTGCCAGCAGTGAGCAACAGGGGGCGCGGACTGAAGCTTTCTTT.

J is TRBJ1-2 and V is TRBV20-1, with TRBD1 as a possible D gene (5 bases). With 3 bases removed from V and 3 bases from J, the gap between germline ends came to 8 bases. This CDR3 has 12 amino acids. The V gene's germline CDR1 is DFQATT and CDR2 SNEGSKA (reference sequence). CDR3 coding DNA: TGCAGTGCTAGTGGGGGGGACTATGGCTACACCTTC. This encodes CSASGGDYGYTF.

The chain has TRBV27 and TRBJ2-1; 13 bases line up with TRBD2. V was pared by 2 bases and J by 12 bases, with 7 bases of the junction left unmatched. This CDR3 comprises 15 residues. Germline V gene sequence: CDR1 MNHEY, CDR2 SMNVEV (reference sequence). CDR3 bases: TGTGCCAGCAGTTTAACTAGCGGGGGGGTAATTGTGCAGTTCTTC. It encodes CASSLTSGGVIVQFF.

This clone was seen a few times. CDR3 region: CASSLVSDALGGYTF. CDR3 coding DNA: TGTGCCAGCAGCTTAGTGTCTGATGCACTAGGTGGCTACACCTTC. The rearrangement links TRBV7-2 to TRBJ1-2; D is ambiguous. The V end lost 1 base, the J end lost 7 bases, and 16 bases lay between the germline ends. Germline lookup yields CDR1 SGHTA and CDR2 FQGNSA. CDR3 length: 15 residues.

The chain combines TRBV2 with TRBJ1-3, with 7 bases lining up with TRBD1. Per germline, CDR1 SNHLY and CDR2 FYNNEI. The CDR3 spans 14 residues. The V and J ends lost 6 bases and 0 bases, in that order; junction bases with no gene match: 2. The chain's CDR3 is CASSGTASGNTIYF. The CDR3 region has the DNA TGTGCCAGCAGCGGGACAGCCTCTGGAAACACCATATATTTT.

The chain uses TRBV29-1 and TRBJ2-3; 8 nucleotides match TRBD1. Germline assignment: CDR1 SQVTM and CDR2 ANQGSEA. The J segment lost 6 bases and the V segment lost 7 bases, leaving 3 bases of the junction unmatched. This CDR3 has 11 residues. CDR3 protein: CSGHRGDTQYF. In DNA, the CDR3 is TGCAGCGGGCACAGGGGGGATACGCAGTATTTT.

The chain employs TRBV7-2 and TRBJ2-3; no clear D. Germline-derived CDR1 and CDR2 are SGHTA and FQGNSA. The germline V and J ends were trimmed by 4 bases and 2 bases, with 19 bases remaining between them. The CDR3 loop spans 17 amino acids. The CDR3 loop is CASSSQGNRLNTDTQYF. CDR3 nucleotide sequence: TGTGCCAGCAGCTCCCAAGGAAACCGACTGAACACAGATACGCAGTATTTT.

The chain joins TRBV28 to TRBJ2-3, with 16 bases matching TRBD2. V was clipped by 6 bases and J by 4 bases; unmatched bases: 7. Germline V gene sequence: CDR1 MDHEN, CDR2 SYDVKM. This CDR3 has 17 residues. The CDR3, as DNA: TGTGCCAGCAGGGGGACTAGCGGGAGGGCCGGGGCAGATACGCAGTATTTT. Its protein is CASRGTSGRAGADTQYF.

The chain links TRBV4-3 to TRBJ2-7; tentative D call: TRBD2 (5 bases). CDR1 is LGHNA and CDR2 is YSLEER in the germline V gene. V shed 4 bases and J shed 7 bases, with 8 bases lying between them. This CDR3 has 11 residues. The CDR3 nucleotides read TGCGCCAGCAGCCGGGAGAGTGAGCAGTACTTC. It yields the protein CASSRESEQYF.